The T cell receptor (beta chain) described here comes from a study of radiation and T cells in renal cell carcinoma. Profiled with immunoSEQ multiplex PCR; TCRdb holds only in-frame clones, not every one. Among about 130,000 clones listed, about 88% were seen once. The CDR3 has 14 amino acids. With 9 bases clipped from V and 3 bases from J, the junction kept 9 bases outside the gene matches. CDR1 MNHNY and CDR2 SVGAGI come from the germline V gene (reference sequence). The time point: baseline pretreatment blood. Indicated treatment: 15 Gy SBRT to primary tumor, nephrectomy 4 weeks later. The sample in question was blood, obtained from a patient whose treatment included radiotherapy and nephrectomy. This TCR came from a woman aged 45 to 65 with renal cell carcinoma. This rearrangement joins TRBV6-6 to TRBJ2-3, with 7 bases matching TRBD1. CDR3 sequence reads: CASTRDRQTDTQYF. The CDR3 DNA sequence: TGTGCCAGTACACGGGACAGACAAACAGATACGCAGTATTTT.